The 31 T cell receptor beta chains below come from one sample, sequenced in a study of blood T cell repertoires in COVID-19. Sequencing was performed with immunoSEQ multiplex PCR; in TCRdb, only in-frame clones are kept and a portion is missing. Of 200,000 to 300,000 clones in the sample, roughly 80% were seen once. Sequencing was done on a sample of peripheral blood. Source of these receptors: a woman of 80 years or more with acute or convalescent COVID-19.

The chain recombines TRBV19 with TRBJ2-5; 10 bases agree with TRBD1. The CDR3 runs to 16 residues. Germline trimming cut 4 bases from V and 4 bases from J; bases unmatched to any gene: 9. The germline CDR1 and CDR2 sequences are LNHDA and SQIVND (reference sequence). This CDR3 is CASSTTGTGVGETQYF. The CDR3 nucleotides are TGTGCCAGTAGTACGACCGGGACAGGGGTTGGAGAGACCCAGTACTTC.

The V gene is TRBV2, the J gene TRBJ1-5; D unresolved. CDR1 is SNHLY and CDR2 is FYNNEI in the germline V gene. Between the trimmed V and J ends, which lost 3 bases and 0 bases, there was a span of 15 bases. The CDR3 covers 17 residues. Here the CDR3 DNA reads TGTGCCAGCAGTGATTTCCTGTCGAGAAATAGCAATCAGCCCCAGCATTTT. Translated: CASSDFLSRNSNQPQHF. The full variable domain, its missing parts supplied by reference TRBV2 and TRBJ1-5, is EPEVTQTPSHQVTQMGQEVILRCVPISNHLYFYWYRQILGQKVEFLVSFYNNEISEKSEIFDDQFSVERPDGSNFTLKIRSTKLEDSAMYFCASSDFLSRNSNQPQHFGDGTRLSIL.

This clone was recorded only once. The chain combines TRBV5-8 with TRBJ2-2, with 8 nucleotides matching TRBD1. Germline V CDR1 and CDR2: SGHTS, YDEGEE. This CDR3 has 15 residues. The ends lost 4 bases at V and 5 bases at J; junction bases unmatched: 7. As DNA, the CDR3 is TGTGCCAGCAGCCTCGGACAGGGAGGAACCGGGGAGCTGTTTTTT. This sequence encodes CASSLGQGGTGELFF.

The chain couples TRBV2 to TRBJ2-1; D uncertain. The CDR3 runs 13 residues. Germline loops: CDR1 SNHLY, CDR2 FYNNEI. Trimming took off 7 bases at V and 6 bases at J, with 13 bases between the two ends. CDR3 amino acids: CASTVRRGNEQFF. CDR3 DNA: TGTGCCAGCACCGTGCGAAGAGGCAATGAGCAGTTCTTC.

The rearrangement links TRBV23-1 to TRBJ1-6, with TRBD1 identical over 7 bases. TRBV23-1 is recorded as an ORF, its role being uncertain. There are 18 residues in the CDR3. V lost 0 bases and J lost 4; bases outside the gene matches: 9. The CDR3 DNA reads TGCGCCAGCAGTCAATCGGAAACCCGGACAGGTTATAATTCACCCCTCCACTTT. Translation gives CASSQSETRTGYNSPLHF.

This clone was counted only a few times. V is TRBV20-1 and J is TRBJ1-1; D remains unclear. Trimming shortened V by 6 bases and J by 3 bases, and 8 bases separated the two germline ends. The CDR3 sequence is 11 residues long. Germline CDR1 reads DFQATT; CDR2 reads SNEGSKA (reference sequence). The CDR3 is CSAPLHTEAFF. The CDR3 bases are TGCAGTGCCCCCCTTCACACTGAAGCTTTCTTT.

J is TRBJ2-3 and V is TRBV5-1; 7 nucleotides align to TRBD1. V trimming: 4 bases; J trimming: 2 bases; junction bases outside the gene matches: 10. Germline CDR1 reads SGHRS; CDR2 reads YFSETQ. The CDR3 runs 16 residues. CDR3 region: CASSHPPGQSTDTQYF. DNA of the CDR3: TGCGCCAGCAGCCACCCTCCGGGACAGTCCACAGATACGCAGTATTTT.

This chain links TRBV9 with TRBJ1-3, with D possibly matching TRBD1 (6 bases). Germline CDR1 reads SGDLS; CDR2 reads YYNGEE. Trimming removed 4 bases at V and 4 bases at J, with 12 bases between. This CDR3 region has 14 residues. The CDR3 DNA reads as TGTGCCAGCAGCAAAACAGGGATAGGAAACACCATATATTTT. This sequence encodes CASSKTGIGNTIYF.

Many counts were recorded for this clone. This chain connects TRBV7-9 to TRBJ1-2, with D possibly TRBD1 on 5 matching bases. The CDR3 runs 14 residues. Germline V CDR1 and CDR2: SEHNR, FQNEAQ (reference sequence). V lost 2 bases to trimming and J lost 8 bases, with 15 bases between them. CDR3 bases: TGTGCCAGCAGCTTATTGGAGGGGCTTGGCGGCTACACCTTC. Its protein product is CASSLLEGLGGYTF.

The chain carries TRBV7-3 and TRBJ2-1, with 10 nucleotides matching TRBD1. The CDR3 runs 20 residues. The V gene's germline CDR1 is SGHTA and CDR2 FQGTGA. V lost 5 bases and J lost 3; bases outside the gene matches: 19. Here the CDR3 reads CASSQGQGTGALRVYNEQFF. CDR3 bases: TGTGCCAGCAGCCAGGGGCAGGGGACAGGGGCGCTCCGGGTCTACAATGAGCAGTTCTTC.

The rearrangement links TRBV25-1 to TRBJ2-1, with D possibly matching TRBD1 (5 bases). V lost 1 base and J lost 0, with 16 bases in between. Germline V gene data show CDR1 as MGHDK and CDR2 as SYGVNS. The CDR3 runs 18 residues. The CDR3 nucleotides read TGTGCCAGCAGTGAATCGTTAGGGGCAGCCAGCTCCTACAATGAGCAGTTCTTC. Its translation: CASSESLGAASSYNEQFF.

J is TRBJ2-3 and V is TRBV10-3, with 7 bases aligning to TRBD2. The V gene end was trimmed by 8 bases and the J gene end by 3 bases; junction bases not matched to a gene: 2. The CDR3 sequence is 12 residues long. Germline V gene lookup returns CDR1 ENHRY and CDR2 SYGVKD. The CDR3 loop reads CAIGRETDTQYF. CDR3 nucleotide sequence: TGTGCCATCGGGAGGGAGACAGATACGCAGTATTTT.

V usage is TRBV5-1 and J usage is TRBJ2-7, with 9 bases aligning to TRBD1. Germline CDR1 and CDR2: SGHRS and YFSETQ. The V gene end was trimmed by 4 bases and the J gene end by 5 bases; junction bases not matched to a gene: 7. The CDR3 runs to 14 residues. The CDR3 DNA sequence: TGCGCCAGCAGCCACGGGACAGGGCTGGACGAGCAGTACTTC. Its translation: CASSHGTGLDEQYF.

The chain joins TRBV30 to TRBJ1-1, with 10 bases identical to TRBD1. Germline assignment: CDR1 GTSNPN and CDR2 SVGIG (reference sequence). This CDR3 is built from 15 residues. V shed 0 bases and J 4 bases; nucleotides not matched to a gene: 5. CDR3 nucleotide sequence: TGTGCCTGGAGTGTAAGGACAGGGGGAGGCACTGAAGCTTTCTTT. This translates into CAWSVRTGGGTEAFF.

The J gene is TRBJ1-4, the V gene TRBV11-1; 8 nucleotides align to TRBD1. Germline CDR1 is SGHAT and CDR2 is FQDESV (reference sequence). This CDR3 comprises 13 residues. The trim removed 1 base at V and 14 bases at J, leaving 6 bases unmatched. The CDR3 coding sequence is TGTGCCAGCAGCTTAGACCCCGACAGGGGCCTGTTTTTT. It encodes CASSLDPDRGLFF.

This chain uses TRBV2 with TRBJ1-6; D not resolved. V was shortened by 9 bases and J by 10 bases, with 25 bases between the two germline ends. Germline assignment: CDR1 SNHLY and CDR2 FYNNEI. The CDR3 sequence is 16 residues long. CDR3 bases: TGTGCCAGTCACCGAAGAACCGGGATGGAAGGATCACCCCTCCACTTT. Its protein product is CASHRRTGMEGSPLHF. The full variable domain, in which reference TRBV2 and TRBJ1-6 provide the parts outside the CDR3, is EPEVTQTPSHQVTQMGQEVILRCVPISNHLYFYWYRQILGQKVEFLVSFYNNEISEKSEIFDDQFSVERPDGSNFTLKIRSTKLEDSAMYFCASHRRTGMEGSPLHFGNGTRLTVT.

CDR3 bases: TGTGCCAGCAGTTCATTGGACAGGGGGGCCTCTGGGGCCAACGTCCTGACTTTC. Translated: CASSSLDRGASGANVLTF. The chain carries TRBV27 and TRBJ2-6; 10 nucleotides match TRBD1. Germline V gives CDR1 MNHEY, CDR2 SMNVEV (reference sequence). V lost 4 bases and J lost 0; bases outside the gene matches: 6. The CDR3 is made up of 18 amino acids.

The V and J genes are TRBV5-1 and TRBJ1-1, with a tentative D call TRBD1 (6 bases). The CDR3 covers 19 residues. V shed 0 bases and J shed 0 bases, with 21 bases lying between them. Germline loops: CDR1 SGHRS, CDR2 YFSETQ. CDR3: CASSLGTDRLGVVNTEAFF. The DNA for the CDR3 is TGCGCCAGCAGCTTGGGAACCGACAGGTTGGGGGTTGTGAACACTGAAGCTTTCTTT. The whole variable domain, filled in from reference TRBV5-1 and TRBJ1-1, reads KAGVTQTPRYLIKTRGQQVTLSCSPISGHRSVSWYQQTPGQGLQFLFEYFSETQRNKGNFPGRFSGRQFSNSRSEMNVSTLELGDSALYLCASSLGTDRLGVVNTEAFFGQGTRLTVV.

This clone was seen a handful of times. The chain carries TRBV12-3 or TRBV12-4 and TRBJ1-5; no definite D call. Trimming shortened V by 0 bases and J by 9 bases, and 6 bases separated the two germline ends. The CDR3 has 12 amino acids. DNA of the CDR3: TGTGCCAGCAGTTTAGCCCTAGGGCCCCAGCATTTT. Translation: CASSLALGPQHF.

The chain employs TRBV5-1 and TRBJ1-1, with D perhaps matching TRBD1 (6 bases). The germline V and J ends were trimmed by 5 bases and 6 bases, with 17 bases remaining between them. The CDR3 has 14 amino acids. Per germline, CDR1 SGHRS and CDR2 YFSETQ. In nucleotides, the CDR3 is TGCGCCAGCAGTTTCGACAGGTGGGGCGCTGAAGCTTTCTTT. Translated, it gives CASSFDRWGAEAFF.

V gene TRBV29-1 combines with J gene TRBJ1-1, with D maybe TRBD1 (5 bases). Trimming left V 1 base short and J 0 bases short, with 12 bases between. The CDR3 has 15 residues. Germline V CDR1 and CDR2: SQVTM, ANQGSEA. CDR3 nucleotides: TGCAGCGTTGAAGGAGTCGGGGGATTGAACACTGAAGCTTTCTTT. It is translated as CSVEGVGGLNTEAFF.

This sequence joins TRBV7-9 and TRBJ2-3; 9 nucleotides align to TRBD2. Germline CDR1 is SEHNR and CDR2 is FQNEAQ (reference sequence). V dropped 5 bases and J dropped 6; count of bases not matched to a gene: 9. There are 15 residues in the CDR3. CDR3 sequence reads: CASSPCGGARDTQYF. The DNA for the CDR3 is TGTGCCAGCAGCCCCTGCGGGGGGGCCCGGGATACGCAGTATTTT.

CDR3 nucleotide sequence: TGTGCCAGCAGCCCCGGACACCCCTCTGGAAACACCATATATTTT. The encoded protein is CASSPGHPSGNTIYF. This chain links TRBV3-1 (or the pseudogene TRBV3-2) with TRBJ1-3, with D perhaps matching TRBD1 (5 bases). The CDR3 extends over 15 amino acids. CDR1 is LGHDT and CDR2 is YNNKEL in the germline V gene (reference sequence). V was shortened by 4 bases and J by 0 bases, with 10 bases between the two germline ends.

The CDR3 loop reads CAGQGDTDTQYF. The CDR3 DNA reads as TGTGCAGGGCAGGGGGATACAGATACGCAGTATTTT. The chain employs TRBV12-3 or TRBV12-4 and TRBJ2-3; 7 nucleotides match TRBD1. CDR3 length: 12 residues.

This clone occurred once. The genes are TRBV5-6 and TRBJ1-2; tentative D call: TRBD1 (5 bases). The CDR3 consists of 12 residues. In germline, CDR1 is SGHDT, CDR2 YYEEEE. The V and J ends lost 0 bases and 8 bases respectively, with 8 bases between them. For the CDR3, the DNA is TGTGCCAGCAGCTTGGAACAGGTGGGCTACACCTTC. It is translated as CASSLEQVGYTF.

In its sample, this clone was seen once. The chain joins TRBV4-1 to TRBJ2-1, with 9 bases matching TRBD1. The junction had 15 bases not matched to a gene; V was cut back by 2 bases and J by 10 bases. CDR1 is MGHRA, CDR2 YSYEKL, per germline. The CDR3 extends over 17 amino acids. Here the CDR3 reads CASSQQLGTGIKGEQFF. The CDR3 DNA follows: TGCGCCAGCAGCCAACAGCTCGGGACAGGGATTAAGGGCGAGCAGTTCTTC.

This chain uses TRBV5-1 with TRBJ2-3, with TRBD1 matching over 9 bases. Germline assignment: CDR1 SGHRS and CDR2 YFSETQ. Trimming at V came to 5 bases and at J to 0 bases, leaving 19 bases not matched to a gene. This CDR3 has 20 amino acids. The CDR3 coding sequence is TGCGCCAGCAGTACTGTTGGGACAGGGTTTGGAGTTTTTAGCACAGATACGCAGTATTTT. Translation: CASSTVGTGFGVFSTDTQYF.

This clone was recorded once. V is TRBV19 and J is TRBJ2-2; a possible D gene is TRBD2 (7 bases). The CDR3 contains 16 residues. Trimming shortened V by 3 bases and J by 5 bases, and 16 bases separated the two germline ends. Looked up from germline, CDR1 is LNHDA and CDR2 is SQIVND (reference sequence). CDR3 nucleotides: TGTGCCAGTAGTATTCGAGGGGGGGCCTATACCGGGGAGCTGTTTTTT. The encoded protein is CASSIRGGAYTGELFF. The full variable domain, its missing parts supplied by reference TRBV19 and TRBJ2-2, is DGGITQSPKYLFRKEGQNVTLSCEQNLNHDAMYWYRQDPGQGLRLIYYSQIVNDFQKGDIAEGYSVSREKKESFPLTVTSAQKNPTAFYLCASSIRGGAYTGELFFGEGSRLTVL.

The J gene is TRBJ1-1, the V gene TRBV6-6; 8 bases line up with TRBD1. Looked up from germline, CDR1 is MNHNY and CDR2 is SVGAGI (reference sequence). V lost 2 bases to trimming and J lost 5 bases; unmatched junction nucleotides: 7. This CDR3 is 15 amino acids long. CDR3 sequence reads: CASSYQDRGETEAFF. CDR3 nucleotides: TGTGCCAGCAGTTACCAAGACAGGGGAGAGACTGAAGCTTTCTTT.

The V call is TRBV5-4, the J call TRBJ1-6; maybe TRBD1 (5 bases). V lost 2 bases to trimming and J lost 2 bases, with 11 bases between them. CDR1 SGHNT and CDR2 YYREEE come from the germline V gene (reference sequence). This CDR3 region has 16 residues. This CDR3 reads CASSLGGEAYNSPLHF. The CDR3 DNA sequence: TGTGCCAGCAGCTTAGGAGGGGAGGCCTATAATTCACCCCTCCACTTT.

The V gene is TRBV28, the J gene TRBJ1-5; weak D call: TRBD1 (5 bases). The CDR3 totals 15 residues. Germline-derived CDR1 and CDR2 are MDHEN and SYDVKM. V dropped 2 bases and J dropped 7 bases, with 15 bases sitting between them. DNA for the CDR3: TGTGCCAGCAGTTTAGTCGGGGGTCTCGGGCAGCCCCAGCATTTT. Translating gives CASSLVGGLGQPQHF.